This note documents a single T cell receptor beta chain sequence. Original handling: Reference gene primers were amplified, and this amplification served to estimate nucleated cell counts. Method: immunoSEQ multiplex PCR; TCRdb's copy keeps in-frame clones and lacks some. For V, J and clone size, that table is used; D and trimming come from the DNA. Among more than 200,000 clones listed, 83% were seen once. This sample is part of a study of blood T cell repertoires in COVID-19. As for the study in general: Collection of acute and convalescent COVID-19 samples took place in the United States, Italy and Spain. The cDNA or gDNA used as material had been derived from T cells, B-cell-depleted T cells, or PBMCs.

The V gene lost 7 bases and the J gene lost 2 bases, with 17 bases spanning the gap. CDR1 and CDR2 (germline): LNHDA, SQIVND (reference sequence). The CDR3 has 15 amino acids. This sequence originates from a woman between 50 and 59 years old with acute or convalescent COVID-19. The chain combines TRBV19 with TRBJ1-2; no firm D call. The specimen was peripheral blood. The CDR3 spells CASTPFGSPNYGYTF. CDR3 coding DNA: TGTGCCAGTACCCCGTTCGGGTCCCCCAACTATGGCTACACCTTC.